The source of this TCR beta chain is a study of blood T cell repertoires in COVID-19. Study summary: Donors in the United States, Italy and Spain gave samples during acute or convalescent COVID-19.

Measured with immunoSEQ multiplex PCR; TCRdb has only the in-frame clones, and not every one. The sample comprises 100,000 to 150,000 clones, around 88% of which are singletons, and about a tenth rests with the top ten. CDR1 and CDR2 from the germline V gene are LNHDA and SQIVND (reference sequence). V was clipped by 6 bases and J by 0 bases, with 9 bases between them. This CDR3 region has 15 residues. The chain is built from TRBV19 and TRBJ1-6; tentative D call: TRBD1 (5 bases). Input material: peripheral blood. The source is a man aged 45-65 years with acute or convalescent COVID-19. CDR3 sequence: CASSRQSSYNSPLHF. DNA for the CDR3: TGTGCCAGTAGCCGACAGAGCTCCTATAATTCACCCCTCCACTTT.